One sample yielded the 13 T cell receptor beta chains listed below, sequenced in a study of CD8 T cells in Susac syndrome. Random hexamers were used to reverse transcribe an amount of roughly 0.5 to 1 ug RNA. TCRdb re-called the immunoSEQ multiplex PCR reads with MiXCR, one entry per CDR3 protein. The data contain some 400,000 distinct CDR3 sequences, approximately 89% of them singletons. The sequenced sample consisted of CD8+ T cells from PBMCs. Receptors originate from a human donor with multiple sclerosis.

The chain combines TRBV29-1 with TRBJ2-3, with 9 nucleotides matching TRBD2. The germline gives CDR1 SQVTM, CDR2 ANQGSEA. The CDR3 length is 16 residues. The junction had 10 bases not matched to a gene; V was cut back by 3 bases and J by 3 bases. CDR3 protein: CSVDLIAGESTDTQYF. As DNA, the CDR3 is TGCAGCGTTGATCTGATAGCGGGAGAAAGTACAGATACGCAGTATTTT.

This clonotype was seen only once. The chain has TRBV5-4 and TRBJ2-5; 10 bases line up with TRBD1. The J segment lost 2 bases and the V segment lost 2 bases, leaving 6 bases of the junction unmatched. Per the germline V gene, CDR1 is SGHNT and CDR2 is YYREEE (reference sequence). The CDR3 has 16 residues. The CDR3 protein is CASSFYTGQGQETQYF. The CDR3 coding sequence is TGTGCCAGCAGCTTTTACACGGGACAGGGGCAAGAGACCCAGTACTTC.

The chain is built from TRBV25-1 and TRBJ2-2, with a possible D match to TRBD2 (6 bases). Germline V gives CDR1 MGHDK, CDR2 SYGVNS. The CDR3 is made up of 17 amino acids. Between the trimmed V and J ends, which lost 3 bases and 2 bases, there was a span of 16 bases. CDR3 DNA: TGTGCCAGCAGTGAGTTTTCGGGAGCTGGAAACACCGGGGAGCTGTTTTTT. This codes for CASSEFSGAGNTGELFF.

V is TRBV24-1 and J is TRBJ1-1; no firm D call. Deletions cut 1 base from V and 2 bases from J, with 13 bases between. Germline CDR1 is KGHDR and CDR2 is SFDVKD. The CDR3 has 16 residues. CDR3 sequence reads: CATSDFRTLNNTEAFF. The CDR3, as DNA: TGTGCCACCAGTGATTTCCGCACCCTTAATAACACTGAAGCTTTCTTT.

The chain carries TRBV19 and TRBJ2-1, with D possibly matching TRBD2 (5 bases). V was trimmed by 1 base and J by 10 bases, leaving 29 bases between them. The germline CDR1 and CDR2 sequences are LNHDA and SQIVND (reference sequence). The length of the CDR3 is 19 residues. CDR3 residues: CASSIGNPRKDSSYREQFF. For the CDR3, the DNA is TGTGCCAGTAGTATAGGTAACCCCCGTAAGGACTCGAGCTACCGCGAGCAGTTCTTC.

This chain uses TRBV27 with TRBJ2-7; D unresolved. CDR1 MNHEY and CDR2 SMNVEV come from the germline V gene (reference sequence). The CDR3 is made up of 15 amino acids. The V end lost 5 bases, the J end lost 0 bases, and 14 bases lay between the germline ends. The CDR3 DNA is TGTGCCAGCAGTCCTCAATATTCCATCTCCTACGAGCAGTACTTC. It specifies CASSPQYSISYEQYF.

This sequence joins TRBV27 and TRBJ2-7; D is unclear. CDR3 length: 13 amino acids. Trimming took 5 bases from V and 4 from J, leaving 12 bases between them. Per the germline V gene, CDR1 is MNHEY and CDR2 is SMNVEV (reference sequence). The CDR3 loop is CASSLSAPYEQYF. CDR3 sequence (DNA): TGTGCCAGCAGTCTGAGCGCTCCGTACGAGCAGTACTTC.

CDR3 sequence (DNA): TGTGCCAGCAGTGAGTCGGGCGTTTCCACAGATACGCAGTATTTT. This gives the protein CASSESGVSTDTQYF. The chain has TRBV25-1 and TRBJ2-3; D is undetermined. CDR3 size: 15 residues. In germline, CDR1 is MGHDK, CDR2 SYGVNS. V dropped 3 bases and J dropped 2 bases, with 12 bases sitting between them. The full variable domain, rest sourced from reference TRBV25-1 and TRBJ2-3, is EADIYQTPRYLVIGTGKKITLECSQTMGHDKMYWYQQDPGMELHLIHYSYGVNSTEKGDLSSESTVSRIRTEHFPLTLESARPSHTSQYLCASSESGVSTDTQYFGPGTRLTVL.

The chain recombines TRBV7-9 with TRBJ1-5; the D is unclear. The CDR3 contains 12 residues. In germline, CDR1 is SEHNR, CDR2 FQNEAQ (reference sequence). V was pared by 8 bases and J by 3 bases, with 8 bases between. CDR3: CASGGFNQPQHF. The CDR3 DNA follows: TGTGCCAGCGGAGGATTCAATCAGCCCCAGCATTTT.

The chain joins TRBV6-6 to TRBJ2-3, with D perhaps matching TRBD2 (7 bases). CDR1 and CDR2 from the germline V gene are MNHNY and SVGAGI (reference sequence). The CDR3 loop spans 16 amino acids. V lost 3 bases and J 4 bases, leaving 17 bases between the germline ends. The CDR3 reads CASSYSWGGKADTQYF. CDR3 DNA sequence: TGTGCCAGCAGTTATTCGTGGGGGGGCAAGGCAGATACGCAGTATTTT.

The rearrangement links TRBV6-5 to TRBJ1-5; weak D call: TRBD1 (6 bases). The V end lost 4 bases, the J end lost 5 bases, and 15 bases lay between the germline ends. The germline V gene has CDR1 MNHEY and CDR2 SVGAGI. The CDR3 extends over 15 amino acids. The CDR3 here is CASSSNPGAYQPQHF. DNA of the CDR3: TGTGCCAGCAGTTCCAATCCAGGGGCGTATCAGCCCCAGCATTTT.

The V gene is TRBV5-6, the J gene TRBJ1-3; 7 positions agree with TRBD1. Per germline, CDR1 SGHDT and CDR2 YYEEEE. The CDR3 is 14 amino acids. V dropped 2 bases and J dropped 4; count of bases not matched to a gene: 3. In DNA, the CDR3 is TGTGCCAGCAGCTTCGGGACAGCCGGAAACACCATATATTTT. The encoded protein is CASSFGTAGNTIYF.

The chain has TRBV27 and TRBJ1-2, with 7 bases identical to TRBD1. V was pared by 2 bases and J by 4 bases, with 7 bases of the junction left unmatched. CDR3 size: 15 residues. In germline, CDR1 is MNHEY, CDR2 SMNVEV (reference sequence). The CDR3: CASSLAGGDFYGYTF. CDR3 nucleotides: TGTGCCAGCAGTTTAGCAGGGGGAGACTTCTATGGCTACACCTTC.